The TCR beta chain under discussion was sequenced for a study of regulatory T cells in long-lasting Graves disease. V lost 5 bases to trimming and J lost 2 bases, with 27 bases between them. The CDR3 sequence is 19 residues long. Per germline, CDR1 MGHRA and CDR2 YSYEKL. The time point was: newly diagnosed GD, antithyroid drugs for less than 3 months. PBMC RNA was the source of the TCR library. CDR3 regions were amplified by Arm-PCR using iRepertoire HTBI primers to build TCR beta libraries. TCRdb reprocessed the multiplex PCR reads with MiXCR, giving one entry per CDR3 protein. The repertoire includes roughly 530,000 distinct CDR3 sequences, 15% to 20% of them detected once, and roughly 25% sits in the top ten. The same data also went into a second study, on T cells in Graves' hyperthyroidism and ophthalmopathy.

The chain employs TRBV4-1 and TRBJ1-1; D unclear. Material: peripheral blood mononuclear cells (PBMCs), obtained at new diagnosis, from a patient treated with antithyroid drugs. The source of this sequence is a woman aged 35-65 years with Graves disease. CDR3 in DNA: TGCGCCAGCAGCGAAGCCCCCCGTTTCGGGGAGGGTATTAACACTGAAGCTTTCTTT. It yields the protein CASSEAPRFGEGINTEAFF.